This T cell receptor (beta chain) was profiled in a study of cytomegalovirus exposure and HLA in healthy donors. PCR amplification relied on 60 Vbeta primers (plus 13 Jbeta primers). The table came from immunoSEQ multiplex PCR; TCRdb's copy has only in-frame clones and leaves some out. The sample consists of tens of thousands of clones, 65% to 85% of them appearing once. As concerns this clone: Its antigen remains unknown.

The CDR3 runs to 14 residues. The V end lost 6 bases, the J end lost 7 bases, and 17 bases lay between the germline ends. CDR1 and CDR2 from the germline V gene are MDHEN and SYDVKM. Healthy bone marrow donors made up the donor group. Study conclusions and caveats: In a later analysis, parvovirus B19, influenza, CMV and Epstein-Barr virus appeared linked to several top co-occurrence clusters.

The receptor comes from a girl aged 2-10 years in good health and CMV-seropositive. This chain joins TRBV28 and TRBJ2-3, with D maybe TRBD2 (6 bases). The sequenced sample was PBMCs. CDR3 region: CASSPMGGENTQYF. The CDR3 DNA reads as TGTGCCAGCAGCCCTATGGGAGGAGAAAATACGCAGTATTTT.